These 22 T cell receptor beta chains originate from one sample sequenced in a study of blood T cell repertoires in COVID-19. Some clones are missing from TCRdb's copy, which holds only in-frame ones; the method was immunoSEQ multiplex PCR. Of tens of thousands of clones listed, approximately 86% are singletons. Source material: peripheral blood. The receptors stem from a man aged 65 to 85 with active COVID-19.

The V gene is TRBV5-1, the J gene TRBJ2-3; a weak D match, TRBD1 (6 bases). CDR1 and CDR2 from the germline V gene are SGHRS and YFSETQ. Between the trimmed V and J ends, which lost 3 bases and 0 bases, there was a span of 8 bases. CDR3 length: 14 residues. The CDR3, as DNA: TGCGCCAGCAGCTACAGGGCTAGCACAGATACGCAGTATTTT. This encodes CASSYRASTDTQYF.

The chain combines TRBV5-4 with TRBJ2-1, with 11 bases matching TRBD2. Trimming at V came to 4 bases and at J to 6 bases, leaving 9 bases not matched to a gene. The CDR3 is 16 amino acids. Germline CDR1 reads SGHNT; CDR2 reads YYREEE (reference sequence). This CDR3 reads CASSPGGTSGVNEQFF. In DNA form, the CDR3 reads TGTGCCAGCAGCCCTGGGGGGACTAGCGGTGTCAATGAGCAGTTCTTC.

The chain is built from TRBV28 and TRBJ2-7; 12 positions agree with TRBD2. CDR3 length: 16 residues. J was trimmed by 0 bases and V by 8 bases; bases with no gene match: 8. Germline CDR1 reads MDHEN; CDR2 reads SYDVKM. The CDR3 region is CASRLAGAPSSYEQYF. CDR3 coding DNA: TGTGCCAGCCGACTAGCGGGAGCCCCAAGCTCCTACGAGCAGTACTTC.

The chain combines TRBV28 with TRBJ1-1; D ambiguous. Trimming cost V 6 bases and J 4 bases, with 12 bases left between them. Germline V gene lookup returns CDR1 MDHEN and CDR2 SYDVKM. The length of the CDR3 is 13 residues. CDR3 in DNA: TGTGCCAGCAGGTCATCGGCGGTCACTGAAGCTTTCTTT. The encoded protein is CASRSSAVTEAFF.

The sample holds one count of this clone. One junction end disagrees with the germline gene, perhaps due to a read error. This chain joins TRBV5-1 and TRBJ2-2, with 7 bases lining up with TRBD2. The CDR3 length is 12 residues. Germline lookup yields CDR1 SGHRS and CDR2 YFSETQ. This chain's CDR3 is CASSLDGGGLFF. CDR3 DNA: TGCGCCAGCAGCTTGGATGGCGGGGGGCTGTTTTTT.

The rearrangement uses TRBV6-1 and TRBJ1-2; a weak D match, TRBD1 (5 bases). This CDR3 is 15 amino acids long. The V gene lost 1 base and the J gene lost 3 bases, with 12 bases spanning the gap. Germline loops: CDR1 MNHNS, CDR2 SASEGT. The DNA of the CDR3 is TGTGCCAGCAGTGAAGAGATGGGACTTTACTATGGCTACACCTTC. It specifies CASSEEMGLYYGYTF.

This clone appeared a single time. The CDR3 DNA follows: TGTGCCAGCAGAGGTCAGGGGGTGGGGGAGCAGTACTTC. The encoded protein is CASRGQGVGEQYF. V and J are TRBV25-1 and TRBJ2-7, with 7 bases aligning to TRBD1. Germline trimming cut 6 bases from V and 7 bases from J; bases unmatched to any gene: 9. The CDR3 contains 13 residues. The germline CDR1 and CDR2 sequences are MGHDK and SYGVNS.

This clone was detected once. The chain recombines TRBV7-2 with TRBJ2-7, with a tentative D call TRBD2 (6 bases). CDR1 and CDR2 (germline): SGHTA, FQGNSA. The V end was cut by 5 bases, the J end by 2 bases, with 16 bases between. The CDR3 runs to 15 residues. CDR3 amino acids: CASSPHTPGAYEQYF. The CDR3 DNA reads TGTGCCAGCAGCCCCCACACTCCGGGGGCCTACGAGCAGTACTTC. The full variable domain, in which reference TRBV7-2 and TRBJ2-7 provide the parts outside the CDR3, is GAGVSQSPSNKVTEKGKDVELRCDPISGHTALYWYRQSLGQGLEFLIYFQGNSAPDKSGLPSDRFSAERTGGSVSTLTIQRTQQEDSAVYLCASSPHTPGAYEQYFGPGTRLTVT.

This chain connects TRBV14 to TRBJ2-1; the D gene is possibly TRBD1 (6 bases). Germline V gene data show CDR1 as SGHDN and CDR2 as FVKESK. The CDR3 is 11 residues long. V was shortened by 3 bases and J by 10 bases, with 7 bases between the two germline ends. The DNA for the CDR3 is TGTGCCAGCAGCCACGACAGGGAGCAGTTCTTC. This codes for CASSHDREQFF.

CDR3 region: CASSPATSGRRGEQYF. CDR3 bases: TGTGCCAGCAGCCCCGCGACTAGCGGGAGGAGAGGGGAGCAGTACTTC. V and J are TRBV5-4 and TRBJ2-7, with 13 bases matching TRBD2. Germline assignment: CDR1 SGHNT and CDR2 YYREEE (reference sequence). The CDR3 sequence is 16 residues long. V shed 4 bases and J 7 bases; nucleotides not matched to a gene: 11.

The chain links TRBV7-9 to TRBJ2-1; TRBD2 matches 10 bases. CDR1 is SEHNR, CDR2 FQNEAQ, per germline (reference sequence). Trimming took 2 bases from V and 9 from J; bases not matched to a gene: 7. The CDR3 is made up of 15 amino acids. The CDR3 nucleotides are TGTGCCAGCAGCTTAAGCCTAGCGGGGGCGGGTGAGCAGTTCTTC. Its protein is CASSLSLAGAGEQFF.

The chain recombines TRBV7-2 with TRBJ2-5, with TRBD2 matching 10 bases. Germline-derived CDR1 and CDR2 are SGHTA and FQGNSA. The CDR3 runs 15 residues. V shed 5 bases and J 4 bases; nucleotides not matched to a gene: 7. The CDR3 loop is CASSPRTSGTETQYF. The CDR3 coding sequence is TGTGCCAGCAGCCCCCGGACTAGCGGCACAGAGACCCAGTACTTC. Filled out from reference TRBV7-2 and TRBJ2-5, the complete variable domain reads GAGVSQSPSNKVTEKGKDVELRCDPISGHTALYWYRQSLGQGLEFLIYFQGNSAPDKSGLPSDRFSAERTGGSVSTLTIQRTQQEDSAVYLCASSPRTSGTETQYFGPGTRLLVL.

The chain joins TRBV19 to TRBJ2-5, with 7 bases aligning to TRBD1. V trimming: 7 bases; J trimming: 5 bases; junction bases outside the gene matches: 7. The CDR3 runs 13 residues. CDR1 LNHDA and CDR2 SQIVND come from the germline V gene (reference sequence). CDR3 amino acids: CASNEGRGETQYF. The CDR3 DNA reads TGTGCCAGTAATGAGGGCAGGGGGGAGACCCAGTACTTC.

The chain carries TRBV7-2 and TRBJ1-2; D is unresolved. The CDR3 runs 13 residues. Germline CDR1 SGHTA, CDR2 FQGNSA. V dropped 1 base and J dropped 4 bases, with 7 bases sitting between them. Here the CDR3 DNA reads TGTGCCAGCAGCTTAGGGTACAGCTATGGCTACACCTTC. Its translation: CASSLGYSYGYTF.

V is TRBV6-4 and J is TRBJ2-3; 7 nucleotides match TRBD1. The ends lost 6 bases at V and 6 bases at J; junction bases unmatched: 9. Germline V lookup: CDR1 MRHNA, CDR2 SNTAGT. The CDR3 is 14 amino acids. The CDR3 loop reads CASSPDRDQDTQYF. The CDR3 DNA reads as TGTGCCAGCAGCCCCGACAGGGACCAGGATACGCAGTATTTT.

This clone was seen a handful of times. This chain connects TRBV24-1 to TRBJ2-7, with 13 bases aligning to TRBD2. The germline V gene has CDR1 KGHDR and CDR2 SFDVKD. CDR3 length: 13 residues. V gave up 9 bases and J gave up 2 bases; unmatched junction bases: 0. The CDR3 coding sequence is TGTGCCACCGGGACTAGCGGGACCTACGAGCAGTACTTC. Translation: CATGTSGTYEQYF.

This clone was seen only a few times. This sequence joins TRBV6-6 and TRBJ2-7; 15 positions match TRBD2. The J segment lost 7 bases and the V segment lost 1 base, leaving 5 bases of the junction unmatched. The CDR3 runs 16 residues. Germline CDR1 MNHNY, CDR2 SVGAGI (reference sequence). The CDR3 protein is CASSYWTSGRAGEQYF. In nucleotides, the CDR3 is TGTGCCAGCAGTTACTGGACTAGCGGGAGGGCCGGGGAGCAGTACTTC.

The chain recombines TRBV28 with TRBJ2-6; a possible D gene is TRBD1 (6 bases). V was cut by 6 bases and J by 1 base, with 19 bases left in between. In germline, CDR1 is MDHEN, CDR2 SYDVKM. The CDR3 spans 18 residues. CDR3 DNA sequence: TGTGCCAGCAGCCGTGGGGGCACCAGAACTTCTGGGGCCAACGTCCTGACTTTC. Amino acid sequence: CASSRGGTRTSGANVLTF.

As DNA, the CDR3 is TGCGCCAGCAGCCATGCGGGACAGGGGGGCGGCTACACCTTC. As protein: CASSHAGQGGGYTF. The rearrangement joins TRBV4-3 to TRBJ1-2; 11 bases agree with TRBD1. CDR1 and CDR2 from the germline V gene are LGHNA and YSLEER. The CDR3 has 14 amino acids. V trimming: 3 bases; J trimming: 8 bases; junction bases outside the gene matches: 5.

The J gene is TRBJ1-6, the V gene TRBV7-3; maybe TRBD1 (6 bases). V lost 6 bases, J lost 5 bases, and 23 bases lay in between. This CDR3 contains 18 residues. CDR1 is SGHTA and CDR2 is FQGTGA in the germline V gene. CDR3 sequence reads: CASRVQRAHRVHNSPLHF. CDR3 in DNA: TGTGCCAGCAGGGTCCAACGGGCCCACAGGGTCCATAATTCACCCCTCCACTTT.

This clone was seen a few times. The chain employs TRBV6-2 or TRBV6-3 and TRBJ2-1, with 8 bases fitting TRBD2. CDR1 is MNHEY, CDR2 SVGEGT, per germline. Trimming removed 0 bases from V and 8 bases from J; junction bases left unmatched: 9. The CDR3 has 16 residues. For the CDR3, the DNA is TGTGCCAGCAGTTACTCGAGTAGGCCCGGGGGGGATGAGCAGTTCTTC. Residues: CASSYSSRPGGDEQFF.

The rearrangement links TRBV24-1 to TRBJ2-3; the D is unclear. Germline CDR1 is KGHDR and CDR2 is SFDVKD. The V and J ends lost 7 bases and 1 base respectively, with 8 bases between them. The CDR3 totals 13 residues. The CDR3 DNA sequence: TGTGCCACCAGGGGCCCCGGCACAGATACGCAGTATTTT. This translates into CATRGPGTDTQYF.